This T cell receptor (beta chain) came from a study of T cell responses to AZD1222 COVID-19 vaccine. Study-wide results and limits: Vaccine-associated CD4 TCRs ranged over spike, dominating at 160-218 and 743-854.

The CDR3 spans 16 residues. J gave up 5 bases and V 0 bases, and 9 bases lay outside the gene matches. Germline CDR1 reads SGHRS; CDR2 reads YFSETQ. Only a few counts were recorded for this clone. Its antigen is not identified. The table came from immunoSEQ multiplex PCR; TCRdb's copy has only in-frame clones and leaves some out. The repertoire has about 140,000 clones, around 90% of them found once; the top ten carry around 8%. The source was peripheral blood, collected 28 days after the second dose of the MenACWY control vaccine. The receptor comes from an adult who received the MenACWY meningococcal vaccine as a control. V and J are TRBV5-1 and TRBJ2-7; 9 nucleotides agree with TRBD1. For the CDR3, the DNA is TGCGCCAGCAGCTTGGGTTCCGGGACAGGGATCCACGAGCAGTACTTC. It is translated as CASSLGSGTGIHEQYF.